A selection of T cell receptor beta chains follows, all from one sample in a study of regulatory T cells in long-lasting Graves disease. TCRdb reprocessed the multiplex PCR reads with MiXCR, giving one entry per CDR3 protein. The sample shows roughly 360,000 distinct CDR3 sequences, roughly 23% of them seen only once. The specimen comprised peripheral blood mononuclear cells (PBMCs), sampled when the disease was refractory, from a patient treated with antithyroid drugs. The receptors come from a woman aged 40 to 50 with Graves disease. Each CDR3 is given with its conserved first and last residue. The D gene is left open where the match is weak. For some rows the clone size is stated as once, few or many, or as a class when expanded; others skip it.

size,V,D,J,CDR3,DNA
few,TRBV19,-,TRBJ1-5,CASSIETRGGRDQPQHF,TGTGCCAGTAGTATAGAGACTCGGGGTGGAAGGGATCAGCCCCAGCATTTT
few,TRBV6-1,-,TRBJ1-1,CASRPPEEDTEAFF,TGTGCCAGCAGGCCCCCCGAGGAGGACACTGAAGCTTTCTTT
-,TRBV6-2/TRBV6-3,TRBD1,TRBJ1-4,CASSKGTVLNEKLFF,TGTGCCAGCAGTAAAGGGACAGTCTTAAATGAAAAACTGTTTTTT
few,TRBV10-2,TRBD2,TRBJ2-2,CASTIGREKAGELFF,TGCGCCAGCACGATTGGGCGGGAGAAAGCCGGGGAGCTGTTTTTT
many,TRBV28,TRBD2,TRBJ2-7,CASSLWTSGRSYEQYF,TGTGCCAGCAGTTTGTGGACTAGCGGGAGAAGCTACGAGCAGTACTTC
once,TRBV7-8,-,TRBJ2-3,CASSLWAGQKVDTQYF,TGTGCCAGCAGCCTCTGGGCGGGACAGAAGGTCGATACGCAGTATTTT
-,TRBV10-3,TRBD1,TRBJ2-7,CAISTDRGLYEQYF,TGTGCCATCAGTACAGACAGGGGGCTCTACGAGCAGTACTTC
many,TRBV2,TRBD1,TRBJ1-5,CASSEIQGARGQPQHF,TGTGCCAGCAGCGAGATTCAGGGGGCGCGAGGGCAGCCCCAGCATTTT
many,TRBV2,TRBD2,TRBJ2-7,CASSVVLAAAEQYF,TGTGCCAGCAGCGTAGTACTAGCGGCCGCGGAGCAGTACTTC
few,TRBV20-1,-,TRBJ2-2,CSARALTANTGELFF,TGCAGTGCTAGGGCACTAACGGCGAACACCGGGGAGCTGTTTTTT
many,TRBV7-6,TRBD1,TRBJ2-5,CASSLGDSYQETQYF,TGTGCCAGCAGCTTAGGGGACAGCTACCAAGAGACCCAGTACTTC
-,TRBV6-2/TRBV6-3,TRBD2,TRBJ2-7,CASSSSSGGYEQYF,TGTGCCAGCAGTTCGTCTAGCGGGGGCTACGAGCAGTACTTC
-,TRBV29-1,TRBD1,TRBJ1-1,CSVHRGPTEAFF,TGCAGCGTCCACAGGGGGCCCACTGAAGCTTTCTTT
many,TRBV12-3/TRBV12-4,-,TRBJ1-5,CASSLRSGWAASSYSNQPQHF,TGTGCCAGCAGTTTAAGGTCTGGGTGGGCAGCCTCCTCATATAGCAATCAGCCCCAGCATTTT
few,TRBV11-2,-,TRBJ2-7,CASSLEVNTGNEQYF,TGTGCCAGCAGCTTAGAGGTTAACACTGGTAACGAGCAGTACTTC
few,TRBV15,TRBD1,TRBJ1-5,CATSREGTEGRPQHF,TGTGCCACCAGCAGAGAGGGGACAGAGGGCCGGCCCCAGCATTTT
-,TRBV2,-,TRBJ2-6,CVSRGYGANVLTF,TGTGTCAGCAGGGGATACGGGGCCAACGTCCTGACTTTC
-,TRBV5-1,-,TRBJ2-2,CASSPGSHRKGETGELFF,TGCGCCAGCAGCCCCGGAAGCCACCGCAAGGGAGAGACCGGGGAGCTGTTTTTT
many,TRBV7-8,-,TRBJ2-5,CASSFGVGLLRGKTQYF,TGTGCCAGCAGCTTCGGTGTTGGATTGCTCCGCGGAAAGACCCAGTACTTC
many,TRBV6-5,-,TRBJ1-1,CASSYSQGVDTEAFF,TGTGCCAGCAGTTACTCACAGGGAGTGGACACTGAAGCTTTCTTT
-,TRBV10-3,-,TRBJ2-7,CAISEGTHSYEQYF,TGTGCCATCAGTGAGGGGACGCACTCCTACGAGCAGTACTTC
few,TRBV5-1,TRBD2,TRBJ2-5,CASSLTTSGSGLQETQYF,TGCGCCAGCAGCCTAACGACTAGCGGGAGTGGCCTCCAAGAGACCCAGTACTTC
many,TRBV6-2/TRBV6-3,-,TRBJ2-5,CASSSILDTAETQYF,TGTGCCAGCAGTTCCATACTAGATACAGCAGAGACCCAGTACTTC
many,TRBV12-3/TRBV12-4,-,TRBJ2-5,CASNPGGGAPEETQYF,TGTGCCAGCAACCCGGGGGGCGGGGCACCCGAAGAGACCCAGTACTTC
few,TRBV5-6,-,TRBJ2-4,CASSPGWTTKNIQYF,TGTGCCAGCAGCCCGGGGTGGACTACGAAAAACATTCAGTACTTC
few,TRBV13,TRBD1,TRBJ2-7,CASSPWDSGGEQYF,TGTGCCAGCAGCCCCTGGGACAGCGGAGGCGAGCAGTACTTC
few,TRBV5-5,TRBD1,TRBJ1-5,CASSRTGGWSNQPQHF,TGTGCCAGCAGCCGGACAGGGGGCTGGAGCAATCAGCCCCAGCATTTT